This paragraph reports one TCR beta chain. J gave up 9 bases and V 0 bases, and 2 bases lay outside the gene matches. The CDR3 loop spans 12 amino acids. Germline V gene lookup returns CDR1 SGHRS and CDR2 YFSETQ. Per the original methods: Filtering differed because ImmunoSEQ produced junction-only sequences that carried no quality scores. Generated by immunoSEQ multiplex PCR, the TCRdb table keeps only in-frame clones and is missing some. The V and J calls and clone size were taken over from that table, and D and trimming were inferred from the DNA. The table lists over 850,000 clones, around 78% of them singletons. This entry is derived from a study of shared clonotypes between healthy human individuals. Partitioning of CD4+ cells yielded a CD45RA+ naive subset and a CD45RA-negative memory subset.

The chain uses TRBV5-1 and TRBJ1-1; 7 bases match TRBD1. Sequenced: memory CD4+ T cells from PBMCs. Subset indicated: CD45RA-negative fraction. The receptor comes from a man aged 18 to 29 in good health. Some clones in this sample may be carry-over from other donors' samples. Here the CDR3 DNA reads TGCGCCAGCAGCTTGGGGGGACAGCAAGCTTTCTTT. Translation: CASSLGGQQAFF.